This T cell receptor (beta chain) was recorded in a study of shared clonotypes between healthy human individuals (dated by TCRdb to 2018 to 2020). For the study in its entirety: Two women and a few men aged 18 to 49 years were included in the cohort. Leukapheresis yielded between about 0.9 and 10 billion PBMCs per donor. Per donor, three plates each were used for CD4 naive and CD4 memory, two for CD8 naive, and one for CD8 memory. The study deeply sequenced blood TCR repertoires of about 5 healthy adults to estimate repertoire size and the extent of clonotype sharing between individuals. To increase sequencing depth and limit assay-specific biases, TCR repertoire library preparation and sequencing were carried out by different laboratories using diverse techniques. Broader findings and caveats from the paper: Pairwise subsampling indicated that sequencing depth was expected to affect the degree of clonotype sharing among donors. Because the study included only a small number of donors, the genetic and exposure-history diversity represented was limited. Sharing across a few donors was observed for around 5% of naive CD4, less than 4% of naive CD8, 2.3% of memory CD4, and roughly 0.4% of memory CD8 clonotypes. Naive subsets generally had larger estimated clonotype richness than memory subsets did. Higher generation probabilities were observed for clonotypes shared by all four sorted-subset donors than for non-shared clonotypes. Even with the large sequencing depth, rarefaction of the sorted-subset datasets indicated that sequencing was incomplete. Sampling was restricted to blood, and TCR repertoires in tissues likely differ from the TCR repertoires found in blood.

Taken from the germline V gene (reference sequence), the CDR1 and CDR2 loops are SEHNR and FQNEAQ. The CDR3, from cysteine to phenylalanine, totals 16 residues. Only CDR3 DNA remains: 48 bases, in frame from the first base. Compared with germline, V lacks 8 bases and J lacks 4 bases; bases without a gene match: 11. This clone came up a few times. The clone's antigen remains unknown. The sample holds no much larger clone one base away, and base qualities are not on file. Using the deep immunoSEQ assay, multiplex PCR amplified TCR CDR3 regions from genomic DNA. Extracted genomic DNA from each cell subset was spread evenly across all wells of several immunoSEQ 96-well plates, with each plate serving as a replicate. For sorted subsets, each replicate PCR was loaded with about 0.2 ug genomic DNA, equivalent to about 33,000 T cell genomes. Purified libraries were measured with a Qubit 3.0 fluorometer, size-checked on a Bioanalyzer 2100, and measured again with the KAPA Library Quantification kit. Each immunoSEQ 96-well plate was sequenced on its own single-read 150-cycle Illumina NextSeq 550 flow cell. The study's processing was this. The immunoSEQ output contained only junctional sequences without quality scores, so filtering could not match that applied to full-length reads. To assign V/J genes and CDR3, sequences were annotated against IMGT germline references using PyIR, a Python wrapper for IgBLAST v1.9. Reads were filtered out if the reads had weak V/J assignments (E-value above 1e-6), no CDR3, stop codons, out-of-frame junctions, or ambiguous translated residues. V3J clonotypes were defined by identical inferred V gene, J gene, and CDR3 amino acid sequence. Percentage overlap between repertoires was calculated by dividing the number of shared unique clonotypes by the size of the smaller repertoire. Repertoire richness was assessed with RTK rarefaction, the Chao1 estimator, and Recon v2.1 estimates of unobserved clonotypes. For all TCRbeta clonotypes obtained by the gDNA method from a handful of donors, generation probabilities were computed with OLGA. The table was pulled from immuneACCESS by TCRdb, which kept in-frame rearrangements only. Such tables lose some clones; where checked, under half of the loss comes from unresolved V genes, and the rest has no known cause. The D gene and trimming were derived from the DNA, and the V and J assignments and clone size from that table. In this sample the table shows over a million clones, roughly 80% of which occur a single time. The ten largest clones take up roughly 1.4% of the sample.

Donors were healthy HIV-negative adults with no recently reported acute infections or vaccinations. All donors were Caucasian adults living in Nashville, Tennessee, USA. CD4+ T cells were enriched through magnetic negative selection, after which naive cells were positively selected on CD45RA and the remaining negative fraction served as the memory subset. Blood was collected by leukapheresis, and PBMCs were isolated by Ficoll-Histopaque density gradient centrifugation and then cryopreserved in liquid nitrogen vapor phase. Purity and quantity of every magnetically sorted T cell population were checked by analytical flow cytometry. From each sorted fraction, genomic DNA was isolated and quantified by UV absorbance on a Nanodrop 2000c.

Sequences were obtained from memory CD4+ T cells sorted from blood. Per the publication, the cell subset or site label means: CD45RA-negative fraction. The clonotype comes from a man between 18 and 29 years old in good health. The chain couples TRBV7-9 to TRBJ1-1; 12 central bases correspond to TRBD1. CDR3 loop: CASLGDRGLVGTEAFF. The DNA sequence follows: TGTGCCAGCCTGGGGGACAGGGGGCTCGTAGGCACTGAAGCTTTCTTT.